This TCR beta chain was identified during a study of T cell responses to AZD1222 COVID-19 vaccine. Method: immunoSEQ multiplex PCR; TCRdb's copy keeps in-frame clones and lacks some. Found here are tens of thousands of clones, under 95% of them singletons; the top ten hold 4% to 6%. V was shortened by 7 bases and J by 0 bases, with 5 bases between the two germline ends. Per germline, CDR1 KGHDR and CDR2 SFDVKD. This CDR3 is built from 13 residues. This TCR came from an adult in good health. This material consisted of peripheral blood, taken on day 0 of MenACWY control vaccination. The chain carries TRBV24-1 and TRBJ1-4, with D perhaps TRBD1 (5 bases). The CDR3 DNA reads TGTGCCACCAGGGGGGCAACTAATGAAAAACTGTTTTTT. This codes for CATRGATNEKLFF.